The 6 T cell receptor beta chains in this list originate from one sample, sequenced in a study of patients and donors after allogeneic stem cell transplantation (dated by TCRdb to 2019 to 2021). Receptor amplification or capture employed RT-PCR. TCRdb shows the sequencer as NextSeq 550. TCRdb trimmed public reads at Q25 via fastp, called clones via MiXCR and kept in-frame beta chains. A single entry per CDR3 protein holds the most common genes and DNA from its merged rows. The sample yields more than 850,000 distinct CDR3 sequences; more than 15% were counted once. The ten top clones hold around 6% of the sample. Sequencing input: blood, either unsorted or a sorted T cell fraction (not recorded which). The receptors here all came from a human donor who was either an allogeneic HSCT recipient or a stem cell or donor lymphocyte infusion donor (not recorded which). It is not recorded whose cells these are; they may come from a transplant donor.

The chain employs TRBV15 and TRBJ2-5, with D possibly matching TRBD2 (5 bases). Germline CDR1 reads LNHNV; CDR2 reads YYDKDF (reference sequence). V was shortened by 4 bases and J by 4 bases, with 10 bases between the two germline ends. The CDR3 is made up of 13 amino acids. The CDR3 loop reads CATSNRGVETQYF. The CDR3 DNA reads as TGTGCCACCAGCAACCGGGGAGTAGAGACCCAGTACTTC.

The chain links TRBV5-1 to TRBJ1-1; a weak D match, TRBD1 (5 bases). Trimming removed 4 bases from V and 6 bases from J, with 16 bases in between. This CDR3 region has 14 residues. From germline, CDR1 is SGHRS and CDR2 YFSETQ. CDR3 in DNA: TGCGCCAGCAGCCCCGTGGGGGGATTCTCTGAAGCTTTCTTT. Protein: CASSPVGGFSEAFF.

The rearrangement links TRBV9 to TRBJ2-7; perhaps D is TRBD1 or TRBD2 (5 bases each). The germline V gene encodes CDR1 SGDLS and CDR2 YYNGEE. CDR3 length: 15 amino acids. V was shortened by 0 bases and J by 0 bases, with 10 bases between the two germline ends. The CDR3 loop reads CASSVEGTTSYEQYF. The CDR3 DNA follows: TGTGCCAGCAGCGTAGAGGGGACCACCTCCTACGAGCAGTACTTC.

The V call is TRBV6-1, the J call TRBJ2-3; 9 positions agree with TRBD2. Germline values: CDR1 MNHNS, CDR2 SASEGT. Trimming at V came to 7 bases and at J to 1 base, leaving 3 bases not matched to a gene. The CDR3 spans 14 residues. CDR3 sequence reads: CASMKREGTDTQYF. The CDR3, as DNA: TGTGCCAGCATGAAGCGGGAGGGCACAGATACGCAGTATTTT.

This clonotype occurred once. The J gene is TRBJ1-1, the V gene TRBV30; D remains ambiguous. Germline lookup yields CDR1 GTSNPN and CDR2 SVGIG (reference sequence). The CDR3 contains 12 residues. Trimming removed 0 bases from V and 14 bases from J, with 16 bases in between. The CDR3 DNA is TGTGCCTGGAGTGTACTCGGGGAGCGGGTGTTCTTT. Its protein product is CAWSVLGERVFF. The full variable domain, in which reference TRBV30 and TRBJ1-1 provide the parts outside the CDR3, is SQTIHQWPATLVQPVGSPLSLECTVEGTSNPNLYWYRQAAGRGLQLLFYSVGIGQISSEVPQNLSASRPQDRQFILSSKKLLLSDSGFYLCAWSVLGERVFFGQGTRLTVV.

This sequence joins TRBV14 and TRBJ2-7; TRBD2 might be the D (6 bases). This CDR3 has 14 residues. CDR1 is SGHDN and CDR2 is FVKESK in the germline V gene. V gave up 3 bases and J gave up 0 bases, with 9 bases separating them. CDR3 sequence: CASSHRDSSYEQYF. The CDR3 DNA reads TGTGCCAGCAGCCACCGGGACTCCTCCTACGAGCAGTACTTC. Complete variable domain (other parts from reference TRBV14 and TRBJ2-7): EAGVTQFPSHSVIEKGQTVTLRCDPISGHDNLYWYRRVMGKEIKFLLHFVKESKQDESGMPNNRFLAERTGGTYSTLKVQPAELEDSGVYFCASSHRDSSYEQYFGPGTRLTVT.